This entry lists 14 T cell receptor beta chains sequenced from one sample in a study of shared clonotypes between healthy human individuals. Method: immunoSEQ multiplex PCR; TCRdb's copy keeps in-frame clones and lacks some. The sample consists of about 2.4 million clones, 80% to 95% of them appearing once. The sample taken for sequencing was naive CD4+ T cells from PBMCs. The subset was: CD45RA+ positively selected. These receptors were collected from a man aged 18 to 29 in good health. Some clones in this sample may be carry-over from other donors' samples.

This chain uses TRBV15 with TRBJ1-5; 7 bases are shared with TRBD1. The V gene's germline CDR1 is LNHNV and CDR2 YYDKDF (reference sequence). V was pared by 0 bases and J by 5 bases, with 4 bases of the junction left unmatched. This CDR3 comprises 15 residues. Written as DNA, the CDR3 is TGTGCCACCAGCAGAGATAGGGGGCGGGATCAGCCCCAGCATTTT. Translated, it gives CATSRDRGRDQPQHF.

This clone was observed once. This chain links TRBV28 with TRBJ2-2; 8 bases are shared with TRBD1. The length of the CDR3 is 14 residues. Trimming removed 6 bases from V and 6 bases from J; junction bases left unmatched: 6. From germline, CDR1 is MDHEN and CDR2 SYDVKM. The DNA of the CDR3 is TGTGCCAGCAGAACACCAGGGGGCCCCGGGGAGCTGTTTTTT. Encoded protein: CASRTPGGPGELFF.

Note on this clone: Other DNA sequences of this sample code for an identical CDR3. V usage is TRBV19 and J usage is TRBJ1-5; D call uncertain. The CDR3 consists of 13 residues. The germline V gene encodes CDR1 LNHDA and CDR2 SQIVND (reference sequence). V was clipped by 3 bases and J by 7 bases, with 10 bases between them. The CDR3 region is CASSIGWGQPQHF. CDR3 in DNA: TGTGCCAGTAGTATTGGGTGGGGACAGCCCCAGCATTTT.

V gene TRBV5-8 combines with J gene TRBJ2-3, with 8 bases fitting TRBD1. V was pared by 4 bases and J by 5 bases, with 6 bases of the junction left unmatched. Looked up from germline, CDR1 is SGHTS and CDR2 is YDEGEE. The CDR3 is made up of 14 amino acids. The CDR3 coding sequence is TGTGCCAGCAGCCCAGGGGGCGCGGGAGATACGCAGTATTTT. This gives the protein CASSPGGAGDTQYF.

This clone was recorded only once. The V and J genes are TRBV7-8 and TRBJ2-3, with 7 bases lining up with TRBD1. CDR1 SGHVS and CDR2 FQNEAQ come from the germline V gene. Trimming removed 4 bases from V and 0 bases from J; junction bases left unmatched: 4. The CDR3 sequence is 15 residues long. CDR3 sequence: CASSSRGLSTDTQYF. The DNA of the CDR3 is TGTGCCAGCAGCTCGAGGGGGCTCAGCACAGATACGCAGTATTTT.

This rearrangement joins TRBV7-9 to TRBJ2-1; a weak D match, TRBD2 (5 bases). V was pared by 1 base and J by 11 bases, with 21 bases between. Germline V CDR1 and CDR2: SEHNR, FQNEAQ (reference sequence). The CDR3 is made up of 16 amino acids. The CDR3 DNA reads as TGTGCCAGCAGCTTAGAGGTGGAGGCCCCACCTTTCAAGCAGTTCTTC. Translation gives CASSLEVEAPPFKQFF.

This sequence joins TRBV5-6 and TRBJ2-5, with D unclear. This CDR3 has 13 amino acids. Germline V CDR1 and CDR2: SGHDT, YYEEEE. Trimming pared 7 bases from V and 5 bases from J, leaving 15 bases between. CDR3 DNA: TGTGCCAGCGGCACCCCTCGGACGGAGACCCAGTACTTC. Amino acids: CASGTPRTETQYF.

The V and J genes are TRBV29-1 and TRBJ2-3; 9 nucleotides agree with TRBD1. The CDR3 contains 15 residues. Trimming removed 2 bases from V and 3 bases from J; junction bases left unmatched: 6. The germline CDR1 and CDR2 sequences are SQVTM and ANQGSEA. For the CDR3, the DNA is TGCAGCGTTGAAAGGGACAGGGTAAGGACAGATACGCAGTATTTT. The encoded protein is CSVERDRVRTDTQYF.

The rearrangement uses TRBV7-9 and TRBJ2-7; 9 bases agree with TRBD2. This CDR3 has 15 amino acids. With V trimmed by 4 bases and J by 3 bases, 7 bases remained unmatched. The germline V gene encodes CDR1 SEHNR and CDR2 FQNEAQ (reference sequence). CDR3 region: CASSWGLAPNYEQYF. CDR3 DNA: TGTGCCAGCAGCTGGGGACTAGCACCTAACTACGAGCAGTACTTC.

J is TRBJ1-5 and V is TRBV2, with D perhaps TRBD1 (6 bases). CDR1 is SNHLY and CDR2 is FYNNEI in the germline V gene. CDR3 length: 15 amino acids. Trimming shortened V by 5 bases and J by 6 bases, and 17 bases separated the two germline ends. The DNA of the CDR3 is TGTGCCAGCAGTCCCTGGGGGGCCTCTGGTCAGCCCCAGCATTTT. This codes for CASSPWGASGQPQHF.

This sequence joins TRBV6-5 and TRBJ2-7, with 8 bases aligning to TRBD2. There are 14 residues in the CDR3. Losses at the gene ends were 4 bases for V and 4 bases for J; bases not matched to a gene: 6. Per the germline V gene, CDR1 is MNHEY and CDR2 is SVGAGI. The chain's CDR3 is CASSSREGKYEQYF. The CDR3 region has the DNA TGTGCCAGCAGTTCTCGGGAGGGCAAGTACGAGCAGTACTTC.

This clone has just one count. The chain links TRBV29-1 to TRBJ1-1; D unresolved. Trimming took 6 bases from V and 0 from J, leaving 17 bases between them. Germline CDR1 SQVTM, CDR2 ANQGSEA. The CDR3 is 15 amino acids. CDR3 sequence reads: CSVKAGWGMNTEAFF. The DNA for the CDR3 is TGCAGCGTGAAAGCCGGGTGGGGTATGAACACTGAAGCTTTCTTT.

On this clone itself: Other DNA sequences of this sample code for an identical CDR3. The chain carries TRBV19 and TRBJ2-1; 9 bases align to TRBD1. Germline V gene sequence: CDR1 LNHDA, CDR2 SQIVND (reference sequence). This CDR3 comprises 14 residues. V lost 2 bases, J lost 5 bases, and 1 base stayed unmatched. CDR3 DNA: TGTGCCAGTAGTATAACAGGGGGCAACAATGAGCAGTTCTTC. Translated: CASSITGGNNEQFF. The whole variable domain, filled in from reference TRBV19 and TRBJ2-1, reads DGGITQSPKYLFRKEGQNVTLSCEQNLNHDAMYWYRQDPGQGLRLIYYSQIVNDFQKGDIAEGYSVSREKKESFPLTVTSAQKNPTAFYLCASSITGGNNEQFFGPGTRLTVL.

The table lists this clone with a count of one. This chain uses TRBV10-3 with TRBJ2-7; 8 bases agree with TRBD1. With V trimmed by 5 bases and J by 2 bases, 5 bases remained unmatched. Germline assignment: CDR1 ENHRY and CDR2 SYGVKD. The CDR3 runs to 14 residues. The CDR3 protein is CAISPGTGAYEQYF. The CDR3 bases are TGTGCCATCAGTCCCGGGACAGGAGCCTACGAGCAGTACTTC.